This T cell receptor beta chain is drawn from a study of blood T cell repertoires in COVID-19. Overall study: COVID-19 samples from acute and convalescent phases originated in the United States, Italy and Spain. T cells, B-cell-depleted T cells, or PBMCs supplied cDNA or gDNA.

The CDR3 totals 13 residues. V shed 5 bases and J 8 bases; nucleotides not matched to a gene: 1. Germline V CDR1 and CDR2: MNHEY, SVGAGI. Original methodology: Amplifying reference gene primers gave estimates of nucleated cell counts. The assay was immunoSEQ multiplex PCR, and TCRdb's table has in-frame clones only and misses some. V and J calls and clone size are as listed in that table; D and trimming were resolved from the DNA. The sample carries 250,000 to 300,000 clones, approximately 90% recorded once. The V gene is TRBV6-5, the J gene TRBJ1-6; 9 bases line up with TRBD1. Sequenced input: peripheral blood. This TCR was sampled from a man in his forties with acute or convalescent COVID-19. DNA for the CDR3: TGTGCCAGCAGTCGGGACAGGGATTCACCCCTCCACTTT. Translation: CASSRDRDSPLHF.